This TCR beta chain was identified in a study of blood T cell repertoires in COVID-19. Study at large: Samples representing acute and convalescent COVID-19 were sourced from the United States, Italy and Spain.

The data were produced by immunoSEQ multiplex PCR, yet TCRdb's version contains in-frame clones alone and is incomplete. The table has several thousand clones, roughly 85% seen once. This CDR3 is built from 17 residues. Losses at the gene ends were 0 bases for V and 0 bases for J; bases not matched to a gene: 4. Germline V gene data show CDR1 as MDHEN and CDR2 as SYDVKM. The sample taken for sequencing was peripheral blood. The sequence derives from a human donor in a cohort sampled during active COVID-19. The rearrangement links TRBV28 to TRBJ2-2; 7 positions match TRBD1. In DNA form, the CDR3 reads TGTGCCAGCAGTTTATGGGGGCAGGGGGCGAACACCGGGGAGCTGTTTTTT. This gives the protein CASSLWGQGANTGELFF.